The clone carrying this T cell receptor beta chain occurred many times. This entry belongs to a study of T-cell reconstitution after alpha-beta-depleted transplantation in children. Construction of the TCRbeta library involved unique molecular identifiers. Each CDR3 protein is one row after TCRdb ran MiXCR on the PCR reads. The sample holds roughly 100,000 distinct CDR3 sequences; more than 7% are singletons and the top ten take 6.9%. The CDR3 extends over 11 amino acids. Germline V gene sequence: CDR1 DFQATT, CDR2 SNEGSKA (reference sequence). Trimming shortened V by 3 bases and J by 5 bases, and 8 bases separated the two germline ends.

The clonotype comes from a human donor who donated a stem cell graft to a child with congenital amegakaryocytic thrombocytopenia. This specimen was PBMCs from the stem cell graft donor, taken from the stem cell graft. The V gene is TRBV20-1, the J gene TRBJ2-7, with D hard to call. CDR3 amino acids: CSASRLHEQYF. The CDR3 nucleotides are TGCAGTGCTAGCAGGCTCCACGAGCAGTACTTC.